Listed below are T cell receptor beta chains from one sample, sequenced in a study of beta chain features in type 1 diabetes. The repertoire was sequenced with immunoSEQ multiplex PCR; TCRdb's copy has only in-frame clones and lacks some. The data contain hundreds of thousands of clones, roughly 12% of them singletons. The sequencing sample was made of naive CD4+ T cells from blood. These receptors all come from a man between 18 and 29 years old with type 1 diabetes. The CDR3 runs from the conserved cysteine through the conserved F or W. The order of the fields is J gene, clone size, V gene, D gene, CDR3 protein, CDR3 DNA. D genes are given only for firm matches. Only part of the rows carry a size: once, few, many, or a class if the clone is expanded.

TRBJ1-2,NA,TRBV5-1,NA,CASSLAGGGYGYTF,TGCGCCAGCAGCTTGGCCGGGGGCGGCTATGGCTACACCTTC
TRBJ1-5,NA,TRBV5-1,TRBD1,CASSVGQGKAQHF,TGCGCCAGCAGCGTAGGACAGGGTAAGGCCCAGCATTTT
TRBJ1-5,NA,TRBV7-8,NA,CASSFSTAQPQHF,TGTGCCAGCAGCTTTTCTACAGCTCAGCCCCAGCATTTT
TRBJ2-1,few,TRBV15,NA,CATSRDRDSYNEQFF,TGTGCCACCAGCAGAGACCGGGACTCCTACAATGAGCAGTTCTTC
TRBJ1-2,NA,TRBV6-1,NA,CASRLQSPYGYTF,TGTGCCAGCAGACTCCAGAGTCCCTATGGCTACACCTTC
TRBJ2-3,NA,TRBV2,TRBD2,CASSEWLAAQADTQYF,TGTGCCAGCAGTGAGTGGCTAGCGGCCCAGGCGGATACGCAGTATTTT
TRBJ1-2,few,TRBV30,NA,CASGRDNYGYTF,TGTGCCTCTGGCCGGGACAACTATGGCTACACCTTC
TRBJ2-1,NA,TRBV14,NA,CASSQLLKGVNEQFF,TGTGCCAGCAGCCAACTTCTAAAGGGGGTTAATGAGCAGTTCTTC
TRBJ1-1,few,TRBV2,TRBD1,CASTTGGMNTEAFF,TGTGCCAGCACGACAGGGGGGATGAACACTGAAGCTTTCTTT
TRBJ2-5,NA,TRBV18,NA,CASSPPAGVETQYF,TGTGCCAGCTCACCACCTGCAGGGGTAGAGACCCAGTACTTC
TRBJ2-5,NA,TRBV6-6,NA,CASSPPTGRETQYF,TGTGCCAGCAGTCCCCCGACAGGCAGGGAGACCCAGTACTTC
TRBJ1-1,NA,TRBV7-7,NA,CASSPVSISTEAFF,TGTGCCAGCAGTCCCGTTTCCATTAGCACTGAAGCTTTCTTT
TRBJ1-1,NA,TRBV29-1,NA,CSTRIGVTEAFF,TGCAGCACGCGAATCGGGGTGACTGAAGCTTTCTTT
TRBJ1-1,few,TRBV11-2,NA,CASSHITVRDTEAFF,TGTGCCAGCAGCCATATTACAGTACGTGACACTGAAGCTTTCTTT
TRBJ1-2,NA,TRBV11-2,TRBD1,CASRQPGQGGGYTF,TGTGCCAGCAGACAGCCGGGACAGGGAGGCGGCTACACCTTC
TRBJ2-3,few,TRBV2,NA,CASGDWLKDTQYF,TGTGCCAGCGGAGACTGGCTGAAGGATACGCAGTATTTT
TRBJ2-7,few,TRBV9,NA,CASEGLQFWYEQYF,TGTGCCAGCGAGGGACTGCAATTTTGGTACGAGCAGTACTTC
TRBJ1-2,few,TRBV28,NA,CASSGTLGRPYDGYTF,TGTGCCAGCAGTGGCACCTTGGGCAGACCCTATGATGGCTACACCTTC
TRBJ1-2,NA,TRBV2,NA,CASSVSQGLSGYTF,TGTGCCAGCAGTGTGAGTCAGGGATTGAGTGGCTACACCTTC
TRBJ2-1,few,TRBV5-1,NA,CASSTESYNEQFF,TGCGCCAGCAGTACGGAGTCCTACAATGAGCAGTTCTTC
TRBJ1-4,few,TRBV10-3,TRBD1,CAISSRGQGYEKLFF,TGTGCCATCAGCAGTCGGGGACAGGGTTATGAAAAACTGTTTTTT
TRBJ2-1,NA,TRBV19,NA,CASSIQGNPPNEQFF,TGTGCCAGTAGTATTCAAGGGAACCCCCCCAATGAGCAGTTCTTC
TRBJ1-2,NA,TRBV19,TRBD1,CATRQGIDYGYTF,TGTGCCACAAGACAGGGAATAGACTATGGCTACACCTTC
TRBJ2-7,NA,TRBV29-1,NA,CSVGRESEQYF,TGCAGCGTTGGGAGGGAGTCCGAGCAGTACTTC
TRBJ2-5,NA,TRBV5-6,NA,CASSSPAETQYF,TGTGCCAGCAGCTCCCCGGCGGAGACCCAGTACTTC
TRBJ2-7,few,TRBV5-1,TRBD1,CASSLATYSDREGEQYF,TGCGCCAGCAGCTTGGCAACCTACTCGGACAGGGAAGGGGAGCAGTACTTC
TRBJ1-2,NA,TRBV27,NA,CASSLSWRGANTF,TGTGCCAGCAGTTTATCTTGGCGGGGGGCGAACACCTTC
TRBJ2-5,few,TRBV27,TRBD2,CASSDPSGGAYTQYF,TGTGCCAGCAGTGATCCTAGCGGGGGTGCATATACCCAGTACTTC
TRBJ1-4,few,TRBV7-7,NA,CASSRREGEKLFF,TGTGCCAGCAGCCGGCGGGAGGGGGAAAAACTGTTTTTT
TRBJ2-7,few,TRBV15,NA,CATSRAGEGEQYF,TGTGCCACCAGCAGAGCAGGCGAGGGAGAGCAGTACTTC
TRBJ1-1,few,TRBV4-1,NA,CASSLLADTEAFF,TGCGCCAGCAGCCTCTTAGCGGACACTGAAGCTTTCTTT
TRBJ2-5,NA,TRBV27,TRBD2,CASSLKGLAGGYQETQYF,TGTGCCAGCAGTTTAAAGGGACTAGCGGGGGGATACCAAGAGACCCAGTACTTC
TRBJ1-5,NA,TRBV19,NA,CASSISQDGQPQHF,TGTGCCAGTAGTATTTCCCAGGATGGTCAGCCCCAGCATTTT
TRBJ2-7,few,TRBV18,NA,CASSPRGVGEEQYF,TGTGCCAGCTCACCGCGCGGTGTTGGGGAAGAGCAGTACTTC
TRBJ2-5,NA,TRBV29-1,NA,CSVEKVGGLGETQYF,TGCAGCGTTGAAAAGGTGGGGGGGCTGGGAGAGACCCAGTACTTC
TRBJ2-3,NA,TRBV6-5,TRBD1,CASSPPGQPRYF,TGTGCCAGCAGTCCCCCGGGACAGCCTAGGTATTTT
TRBJ2-4,once,TRBV29-1,TRBD1,CSDETGRLAKNIQYF,TGCAGCGACGAGACAGGGAGACTAGCCAAAAACATTCAGTACTTC
TRBJ1-3,NA,TRBV7-9,TRBD1,CASSAWDRVNTIYF,TGTGCCAGCAGCGCTTGGGACAGGGTAAACACCATATATTTT
TRBJ2-6,NA,TRBV7-8,NA,CASRLSGANVLTF,TGTGCCAGCAGGCTGTCCGGGGCCAACGTCCTGACTTTC
TRBJ2-1,few,TRBV30,NA,CAWSGSVRVGEGNEQFF,TGTGCCTGGAGTGGGTCGGTCAGGGTAGGAGAGGGCAATGAGCAGTTCTTC
TRBJ2-1,few,TRBV5-4,NA,CASSLGGGAAYNEQFF,TGTGCCAGCAGCTTGGGGGGCGGGGCGGCCTACAATGAGCAGTTCTTC
TRBJ2-7,NA,TRBV27,NA,CASSPRFSSYEQYF,TGTGCCAGCAGTCCCAGGTTTAGCTCCTACGAGCAGTACTTC
TRBJ1-1,few,TRBV15,NA,CATRGGTTEAFF,TGTGCCACCAGGGGGGGGACCACTGAAGCTTTCTTT
TRBJ2-3,NA,TRBV5-4,TRBD1,CASSSPGQGADTQYF,TGTGCCAGCAGCTCTCCGGGACAGGGGGCAGATACGCAGTATTTT
TRBJ2-1,few,TRBV4-1,NA,CASSRYGAGPDNEQFF,TGCGCCAGCAGCCGATACGGCGCGGGACCGGACAATGAGCAGTTCTTC
TRBJ2-3,NA,TRBV2,TRBD1,CASSPGRQGGTDTQYF,TGTGCCAGCAGTCCGGGTCGACAGGGTGGTACAGATACGCAGTATTTT
TRBJ2-1,NA,TRBV5-1,TRBD2,CASSMDGTSGGGEQFF,TGCGCCAGCAGCATGGATGGGACTAGCGGGGGAGGTGAGCAGTTCTTC
TRBJ1-1,few,TRBV14,NA,CASSQDPFGTLRSEAFF,TGTGCCAGCAGCCAAGATCCCTTCGGCACTCTCCGGAGTGAAGCTTTCTTT
TRBJ1-1,few,TRBV28,NA,CASSPPGAMNTEAFF,TGTGCCAGCAGTCCCCCGGGGGCCATGAACACTGAAGCTTTCTTT
TRBJ1-5,few,TRBV29-1,NA,CSVGDDNQPQHF,TGCAGCGTTGGAGATGACAATCAGCCCCAGCATTTT
TRBJ2-3,few,TRBV5-1,NA,CASSAGQNPTDTQYF,TGCGCCAGCAGCGCCGGACAAAACCCCACAGATACGCAGTATTTT
TRBJ2-5,few,TRBV7-9,NA,CASSPMGLQETQYF,TGTGCCAGCAGCCCCATGGGGCTACAAGAGACCCAGTACTTC
TRBJ2-7,NA,TRBV13,TRBD1,CASSRRDRGPEQYF,TGTGCCAGCAGCCGACGGGACAGGGGTCCCGAGCAGTACTTC